This T cell receptor (beta chain) stems from a study of shared clonotypes between healthy human individuals. Donors were healthy HIV-negative adults without recently reported acute infections or vaccinations. This CDR3 is built from 14 residues. Germline V gives CDR1 SEHNR, CDR2 FQNEAQ (reference sequence). The V end was cut by 5 bases, the J end by 1 base, with 10 bases between. Assay execution proceeded at the deep level. Sequencing on ten immunoSEQ deep assay plates was performed for unsorted PBMC DNA. Generated by immunoSEQ multiplex PCR, the TCRdb table keeps only in-frame clones and is missing some. The sample lists hundreds of thousands of clones, around 77% occurring once. Concerning this clone: The antigen is unknown.

Study-level findings and limits: Sampling used blood alone; tissue repertoires probably differ.

The genes are TRBV7-9 and TRBJ2-3, with D tentatively TRBD1 (6 bases). The TCR was taken from a woman aged 40 to 50 in good health. Some clones in this sample may be carry-over from other donors' samples. Material: PBMCs. The CDR3 protein is CASSIQGGTDTQYF. DNA of the CDR3: TGTGCCAGCAGCATACAGGGCGGCACAGATACGCAGTATTTT.